This T cell receptor beta chain originates from a study of cytomegalovirus exposure and HLA in healthy donors. Study-wide points: The number of N-insertions in an Asian-associated ancestry cluster was reportedly below the 666-donor mean in a later analysis.

CDR1 is GTSNPN and CDR2 is SVGIG in the germline V gene (reference sequence). V was cut by 2 bases and J by 8 bases, with 13 bases left in between. The CDR3 is 13 residues long. PCR was performed using 60 Vbeta and 13 Jbeta primers. Here immunoSEQ multiplex PCR was the method, and the copy in TCRdb shows in-frame clones only, minus some. Among roughly 250,000 clones, around four fifths were seen once, and the ten largest hold roughly 2%. Regarding this clone: What it recognizes is unknown.

Donors were ostensibly healthy at sampling, although undocumented immune exposures were probable. This rearrangement joins TRBV30 to TRBJ2-1; weak D call: TRBD1 (5 bases). This clonotype was obtained from a woman in her thirties or forties in good health and CMV-seropositive. The specimen sequenced was PBMCs. The CDR3 here is CAWSPQRGHEQFF. The CDR3 DNA reads as TGTGCCTGGAGTCCCCAAAGGGGCCATGAGCAGTTCTTC. Full variable domain (missing parts from reference TRBV30 and TRBJ2-1): SQTIHQWPATLVQPVGSPLSLECTVEGTSNPNLYWYRQAAGRGLQLLFYSVGIGQISSEVPQNLSASRPQDRQFILSSKKLLLSDSGFYLCAWSPQRGHEQFFGPGTRLTVL.